This is a list of T cell receptor beta chains from one sample in a study of OX40 agonist ivuxolimab in advanced cancers. Method: immunoSEQ multiplex PCR; TCRdb's copy keeps in-frame clones and lacks some. Altogether 71,000 or so clones are present, approximately 80% being singletons, with the ten largest covering 8.2%. The sample in question was CD4+ or CD8+ T cells sorted from blood, obtained in a trial of the OX40 agonist ivuxolimab. The receptor source for this set is an adult with an advanced solid tumor such as melanoma, head and neck, liver or kidney cancer. Both conserved end residues are part of each CDR3. The D gene is left open where the match is weak. Clone size is stated in some rows and not others, as once, few, many or a class when expanded.

v_gene	d_gene	j_gene	abundance	CDR3aa	CDR3nt
TRBV2	.	TRBJ2-5	.	CASSEWRTEEKETQYF	TGTGCCAGCAGTGAATGGAGGACAGAAGAAAAAGAGACCCAGTACTTC
TRBV28	.	TRBJ1-1	once	CASSLPHTEAFF	TGTGCCAGCAGTTTACCCCACACTGAAGCTTTCTTT
TRBV28	.	TRBJ1-5	.	CASSRAPGNQPQHF	TGTGCCAGCAGCAGGGCGCCCGGCAATCAGCCCCAGCATTTT
TRBV19	.	TRBJ1-1	medium-sized	CASSRRGLTEAFF	TGTGCCAGTAGCCGTCGAGGATTAACTGAAGCTTTCTTT
TRBV2	.	TRBJ2-7	.	CASSESVSYEQYF	TGTGCCAGCAGTGAAAGCGTTTCCTACGAGCAGTACTTC
TRBV7-2	.	TRBJ1-4	few	CASSRTAEGEKLFF	TGTGCCAGCAGCCGGACCGCAGAAGGAGAAAAACTGTTTTTT
TRBV4-3	.	TRBJ1-5	.	CASSRETGTLNEPQHF	TGCGCCAGCAGCCGAGAGACCGGGACATTGAATGAGCCCCAGCATTTT
TRBV19	TRBD1	TRBJ2-5	.	CASSKFWTGTQETQYF	TGTGCCAGTAGCAAGTTTTGGACAGGGACCCAAGAGACCCAGTACTTC
TRBV28	.	TRBJ1-2	once	CASSPRGWYSDGYTF	TGTGCCAGCAGCCCCCGGGGGTGGTATTCGGATGGCTACACCTTC
TRBV28	.	TRBJ1-4	.	CASSLGLTNNEKLFF	TGTGCCAGCAGTTTGGGTCTTACGAATAATGAAAAACTGTTTTTT
TRBV7-9	.	TRBJ2-1	.	CASSLASANEQFF	TGTGCCAGCAGCTTAGCTTCGGCCAATGAGCAGTTCTTC
TRBV7-2	TRBD1	TRBJ2-3	few	CASSTGVADTQYF	TGTGCCAGCAGCACAGGGGTAGCAGATACGCAGTATTTT
TRBV19	.	TRBJ1-2	.	CASSLTGTADLNGYTF	TGTGCCAGTAGTCTAACCGGGACGGCCGATTTGAATGGCTACACCTTC
TRBV7-2	.	TRBJ2-5	.	CASSFVGEGDPYF	TGTGCCAGCAGCTTCGTGGGGGAGGGGGACCCGTACTTC
TRBV28	TRBD1	TRBJ2-3	few	CASHDRGRFAASTDTQYF	TGTGCCAGCCACGACAGGGGGCGCTTCGCCGCTAGCACAGATACGCAGTATTTT
TRBV11-2	TRBD1	TRBJ1-2	.	CASSSGQHGYTF	TGTGCCAGCAGCTCGGGACAGCATGGCTACACCTTC
TRBV4-2	TRBD2	TRBJ2-5	.	CASSQDRSGGAQTQYF	TGTGCCAGCAGCCAAGATCGAAGCGGGGGGGCACAGACCCAGTACTTC
TRBV5-1	.	TRBJ2-1	.	CASSPGVTSYNEQFF	TGCGCCAGCAGCCCTGGAGTAACCTCCTACAATGAGCAGTTCTTC
TRBV6-6	TRBD2	TRBJ2-1	.	CASSPLGAGGANEQFF	TGTGCCAGCAGTCCCCTGGGAGCGGGAGGGGCTAATGAGCAGTTCTTC
TRBV10-3	.	TRBJ2-1	.	CATLSAAGALNEQFF	TGTGCCACCCTCTCAGCGGCGGGGGCCTTAAATGAGCAGTTCTTC
TRBV4-2	.	TRBJ1-2	.	CASSSSGGSYGYTF	TGTGCCAGCAGCTCCAGTGGGGGGTCCTATGGCTACACCTTC
TRBV27	.	TRBJ2-2	.	CASSLQQGGYTGELFF	TGTGCCAGCAGTTTACAACAGGGGGGGTACACCGGGGAGCTGTTTTTT
TRBV2	.	TRBJ1-1	.	CASSSGRETEAFF	TGTGCCAGCTCCTCCGGGAGAGAGACTGAAGCTTTCTTT
TRBV5-4	.	TRBJ1-4	.	CASSGGIGAGNEKLFF	TGTGCCAGCAGCGGGGGAATCGGGGCCGGTAATGAAAAACTGTTTTTT
TRBV15	.	TRBJ1-2	once	CATRAGTNYGYTF	TGTGCCACCAGGGCCGGGACGAACTATGGCTACACCTTC
TRBV6-5	.	TRBJ1-2	.	CASYSRDINYGYTF	TGTGCCAGCTACTCACGGGACATTAACTATGGCTACACCTTC
TRBV18	TRBD2	TRBJ2-6	.	CASSSRGSGGKHGANVLTF	TGTGCCAGCTCCTCTCGCGGTAGCGGGGGGAAACATGGGGCCAACGTCCTGACTTTC
TRBV9	TRBD1	TRBJ2-3	few	CASSRQGQYTQYF	TGTGCCAGCAGCAGACAGGGGCAATATACGCAGTATTTT
TRBV20-1	TRBD1	TRBJ2-7	.	CSASRGTEQYF	TGCAGTGCTAGCAGGGGGACCGAGCAGTACTTC
TRBV30	TRBD2	TRBJ2-3	once	CAWSVHRTSGRTDTQYF	TGTGCCTGGAGTGTACATCGGACTAGCGGGAGAACAGATACGCAGTATTTT
TRBV7-9	.	TRBJ1-1	.	CASSSDSTNTEAFF	TGTGCCAGCAGCTCTGACAGCACGAACACTGAAGCTTTCTTT
TRBV6-1	.	TRBJ1-3	.	CASSVNLPGNSGNTIYF	TGTGCCAGCAGTGTAAACCTTCCGGGCAACTCTGGAAACACCATATATTTT
TRBV28	TRBD1	TRBJ1-6	few	CASSPGTASWNSPLHF	TGTGCCAGCAGTCCCGGGACAGCCAGCTGGAATTCACCCCTCCACTTT
TRBV11-3	.	TRBJ2-4	.	CASSPDRDTHADF	TGTGCCAGCAGCCCCGACAGAGACACCCACGCGGACTTC
TRBV28	TRBD1	TRBJ2-5	.	CASSSIGGGETQYF	TGTGCCAGCAGTTCAATAGGGGGCGGCGAGACCCAGTACTTC
TRBV7-2	.	TRBJ1-4	few	CASSLLGGGEKLFF	TGTGCCAGCAGCTTACTCGGAGGGGGGGAAAAACTGTTTTTT
TRBV10-2	TRBD2	TRBJ2-3	.	CASLELAGGRGDTQYF	TGCGCCAGCTTGGAACTAGCGGGGGGGCGTGGAGATACGCAGTATTTT
TRBV7-3	.	TRBJ1-1	few	CASSSGTPQAFF	TGTGCCAGCAGCTCCGGGACACCACAAGCTTTCTTT
TRBV5-1	TRBD1	TRBJ1-6	.	CASSSTGAHNSPLHF	TGCGCCAGCAGCTCAACAGGGGCCCATAATTCACCCCTCCACTTT
TRBV6-6	.	TRBJ1-1	.	CASSLSRDTEAFF	TGTGCCAGCAGTCTATCCAGGGACACTGAAGCTTTCTTT
TRBV28	.	TRBJ1-1	.	CASSSLGKGRDTEAFF	TGTGCCAGCAGTTCCCTGGGTAAGGGGAGGGACACTGAAGCTTTCTTT
TRBV6-5	TRBD2	TRBJ2-6	.	CASGGGRSGANVLTF	TGTGCCAGCGGGGGAGGGCGCTCTGGGGCCAACGTCCTGACTTTC
TRBV10-1	TRBD1	TRBJ1-2	.	CASSERRDSYGYTF	TGCGCCAGCAGTGAGCGGCGGGACAGCTATGGCTACACCTTC
TRBV6-6	.	TRBJ1-2	once	CASSAHGQLYGYTF	TGTGCCAGCAGTGCACATGGCCAGTTGTATGGCTACACCTTC
TRBV14	TRBD2	TRBJ2-3	.	CASRARSGGARDTQYF	TGTGCCAGCAGGGCAAGAAGCGGGGGGGCCCGAGATACGCAGTATTTT
TRBV2	.	TRBJ2-3	.	CASIFGSQDTQYF	TGTGCCAGCATTTTCGGAAGTCAAGATACGCAGTATTTT
TRBV29-1	.	TRBJ1-2	.	CSVGDISGYGYTF	TGCAGCGTGGGGGACATATCGGGGTATGGCTACACCTTC
TRBV28	.	TRBJ2-2	.	CASNGASGPGELFF	TGTGCCAGCAATGGAGCGAGCGGGCCCGGGGAGCTGTTTTTT
TRBV11-2	TRBD1	TRBJ2-7	.	CASSPPGQYPYEQYF	TGTGCCAGCAGCCCCCCGGGACAGTATCCCTACGAGCAGTACTTC
TRBV19	TRBD2	TRBJ2-2	.	CASRGLAATNTGELFF	TGTGCCAGTAGGGGACTAGCGGCCACGAACACCGGGGAGCTGTTTTTT